Below are 22 T cell receptor beta chains sequenced from a single sample in a study of T-cell reconstitution after alpha-beta-depleted transplantation in children. Unique molecular identifiers were incorporated during preparation of the TCRbeta library. One entry per CDR3 protein, called by TCRdb with MiXCR from the PCR reads. This table holds 150,000 to 250,000 distinct CDR3 sequences, 14% to 15% found once. This specimen consisted of PBMCs from the stem cell graft donor, obtained from the stem cell graft. The receptor source for this set is a human donor who donated a stem cell graft to a child with acute lymphoblastic leukemia.

This CDR3 is CASSRLAGIQETQYF. The CDR3 DNA is TGCGCCAGCAGCAGGTTAGCGGGGATCCAAGAGACCCAGTACTTC. This chain links TRBV5-1 with TRBJ2-5; 8 nucleotides agree with TRBD2. V was clipped by 4 bases and J by 1 base; unmatched bases: 6. The CDR3 runs 15 residues. Germline lookup yields CDR1 SGHRS and CDR2 YFSETQ.

Many counts were recorded for this clonotype. CDR3 protein: CSAYSGRGTDTQYF. CDR3 in DNA: TGCAGTGCTTATAGCGGGAGAGGAACAGATACGCAGTATTTT. This chain links TRBV20-1 with TRBJ2-3, with 9 bases lining up with TRBD2. The CDR3 covers 14 residues. Trimming took 5 bases from V and 3 from J; bases not matched to a gene: 6. Germline-derived CDR1 and CDR2 are DFQATT and SNEGSKA (reference sequence).

In its sample, this clonotype was seen many times. The chain employs TRBV12-3 or TRBV12-4 and TRBJ1-2; D is undetermined. V gave up 8 bases and J gave up 7 bases, with 17 bases separating them. The length of the CDR3 is 13 residues. The CDR3 DNA follows: TGTGCCAGCTCCCCGTGGGATCGCGGTGGCTACACCTTC. Encoded protein: CASSPWDRGGYTF.

This sequence joins TRBV2 and TRBJ1-5; D might be TRBD1 (6 bases). Germline lookup yields CDR1 SNHLY and CDR2 FYNNEI. The V gene lost 8 bases and the J gene lost 4 bases, with 9 bases spanning the gap. This CDR3 contains 12 residues. The CDR3 coding sequence is TGTGCCAGCGGGGGCGAGAATCAGCCCCAGCATTTT. Translating it yields CASGGENQPQHF.

This clonotype came up a few times. The chain links TRBV5-1 to TRBJ2-7; the D call may be TRBD1 or TRBD2 (6 bases each). Between the trimmed V and J ends, which lost 6 bases and 2 bases, there was a span of 21 bases. Germline V CDR1 and CDR2: SGHRS, YFSETQ. The CDR3 length is 16 residues. The CDR3 bases are TGCGCCAGCACCCGGACAGTAGGACTACAAACCTACGAGCAGTACTTC. Translation: CASTRTVGLQTYEQYF.

This clonotype was picked up many times. The chain carries TRBV5-1 and TRBJ2-7; 11 bases agree with TRBD1. CDR1 and CDR2 (germline): SGHRS, YFSETQ. This CDR3 region has 15 residues. V shed 4 bases and J 1 base; nucleotides not matched to a gene: 4. Here the CDR3 DNA reads TGCGCCAGCAGCGTCGGGACAGGGGGATCCTACGAGCAGTACTTC. Protein: CASSVGTGGSYEQYF.

This clonotype was counted many times. The chain carries TRBV7-8 and TRBJ2-3; tentatively, D is TRBD2 (5 bases). The CDR3 is 16 amino acids. The V end lost 6 bases, the J end lost 2 bases, and 18 bases lay between the germline ends. CDR1 is SGHVS and CDR2 is FQNEAQ in the germline V gene. CDR3 in amino acids: CASSQTGKPDTDTQYF. The CDR3 region has the DNA TGTGCCAGCAGTCAAACCGGGAAGCCCGACACAGATACGCAGTATTTT.

The chain couples TRBV5-1 to TRBJ1-1; TRBD1 is a possible D gene (6 bases). Germline values: CDR1 SGHRS, CDR2 YFSETQ. V was clipped by 0 bases and J by 4 bases, with 10 bases between them. The CDR3 has 14 residues. The CDR3 DNA reads as TGCGCCAGCAGCTTGGTACAGGACAGCACTGAAGCTTTCTTT. Residues: CASSLVQDSTEAFF. The full variable domain, completed using reference TRBV5-1 and TRBJ1-1, is KAGVTQTPRYLIKTRGQQVTLSCSPISGHRSVSWYQQTPGQGLQFLFEYFSETQRNKGNFPGRFSGRQFSNSRSEMNVSTLELGDSALYLCASSLVQDSTEAFFGQGTRLTVV.

In this sample, this clonotype turned up many times. The rearrangement links TRBV5-1 to TRBJ2-3; D might be TRBD1 or TRBD2, each matching 5 bases. Germline-derived CDR1 and CDR2 are SGHRS and YFSETQ. V shed 4 bases and J shed 9 bases, with 15 bases lying between them. This CDR3 has 13 amino acids. CDR3 coding DNA: TGCGCCAGCAGCCCGGTTGGGGGAGCGACGCAGTATTTT. Amino acid sequence: CASSPVGGATQYF.

In this sample, this clonotype turned up many times. The CDR3 is CASSLDGALPNTEAFF. In nucleotides, the CDR3 is TGCGCCAGCAGCTTGGACGGGGCCCTCCCGAACACTGAAGCTTTCTTT. The chain employs TRBV5-1 and TRBJ1-1, with D perhaps TRBD1 (5 bases). The germline gives CDR1 SGHRS, CDR2 YFSETQ. The CDR3 has 16 residues. V lost 0 bases to trimming and J lost 1 base, with 13 bases between them.

This clonotype was recorded many times. This chain joins TRBV5-1 and TRBJ1-1; D possibly corresponds to TRBD1 (6 bases). The V gene lost 6 bases and the J gene lost 0 bases, with 18 bases spanning the gap. The germline gives CDR1 SGHRS, CDR2 YFSETQ. The CDR3 has 16 amino acids. As DNA, the CDR3 is TGCGCCAGCAACCGCGGACAGAGTCACATGAACACTGAAGCTTTCTTT. Translated, it gives CASNRGQSHMNTEAFF.

This clonotype was observed many times. The V and J genes are TRBV28 and TRBJ2-1; D unclear. This CDR3 is built from 14 residues. Germline V gene data show CDR1 as MDHEN and CDR2 as SYDVKM. The V and J ends lost 3 bases and 6 bases respectively, with 12 bases between them. The CDR3 coding sequence is TGTGCCAGCAGTTTTCGAAGGAACAGCAATGAGCAGTTCTTC. Its protein product is CASSFRRNSNEQFF.

The rearrangement uses TRBV5-4 and TRBJ1-1; 7 bases agree with TRBD1. CDR3 size: 15 residues. Germline V gene lookup returns CDR1 SGHNT and CDR2 YYREEE (reference sequence). V shed 4 bases and J 1 base; nucleotides not matched to a gene: 7. CDR3 sequence: CASSPYRGGNTEAFF. CDR3 nucleotide sequence: TGTGCCAGCAGCCCCTACAGGGGCGGGAACACTGAAGCTTTCTTT.

This clonotype was counted between two and nine times. The V call is TRBV10-3, the J call TRBJ2-7; TRBD2 aligns across 10 bases. Germline V CDR1 and CDR2: ENHRY, SYGVKD. CDR3 size: 13 residues. The ends lost 7 bases at V and 3 bases at J; junction bases unmatched: 3. The CDR3 is CAIKLAGDYEQYF. DNA for the CDR3: TGTGCCATCAAGCTAGCGGGAGACTACGAGCAGTACTTC.

This clonotype was counted many times. The chain couples TRBV7-9 to TRBJ2-3, with D unclear. V lost 3 bases and J 6 bases, leaving 10 bases between the germline ends. CDR1 and CDR2 from the germline V gene are SEHNR and FQNEAQ (reference sequence). The CDR3 is 13 residues long. The CDR3 DNA sequence: TGTGCCAGCAGCTTCCATGAAGGGGATACGCAGTATTTT. Amino acids: CASSFHEGDTQYF.

This clonotype was seen many times. V is TRBV11-2 and J is TRBJ2-1, with 7 bases fitting TRBD1. The germline CDR1 and CDR2 sequences are SGHAT and FQNNGV. CDR3 length: 16 residues. V gave up 5 bases and J gave up 0 bases; unmatched junction bases: 7. CDR3 amino acids: CASSHMGTVSYNEQFF. The CDR3 DNA reads as TGTGCCAGCAGCCATATGGGGACAGTCTCCTACAATGAGCAGTTCTTC.

This clonotype was recorded many times. V is TRBV5-5 and J is TRBJ2-2; D unclear. This CDR3 contains 13 residues. Germline V lookup: CDR1 SGHKS, CDR2 YYEKEE (reference sequence). Trimming removed 0 bases at V and 13 bases at J, with 13 bases between. The CDR3 nucleotides read TGTGCCAGCAGCTTGGTTCCCCTAGTTGGGCTGTTTTTT. This translates into CASSLVPLVGLFF.

This clonotype was counted many times. The rearrangement joins TRBV6-5 to TRBJ1-2; TRBD1 might be the D (6 bases). Germline assignment: CDR1 MNHEY and CDR2 SVGAGI. The CDR3 runs 14 residues. Trimming cost V 9 bases and J 8 bases, with 22 bases left between them. Here the CDR3 DNA reads TGTGCCAGTTCACCTACAGGGATTCTGGGGGGCTACACCTTC. Protein: CASSPTGILGGYTF.

A note on this clonotype: This sequence may be a read error, since a much larger clone differs from it by one base. The J gene is TRBJ2-3, the V gene TRBV20-1; 8 bases are shared with TRBD2. Trimming cost V 6 bases and J 9 bases; bases outside gene matches: 17. Germline V gene data show CDR1 as DFQATT and CDR2 as SNEGSKA (reference sequence). The CDR3 extends over 15 amino acids. CDR3 residues: CSAPATSGGSMTQYF. DNA of the CDR3: TGCAGTGCCCCGGCCACTAGCGGAGGGTCCATGACGCAGTATTTT.

Concerning this clonotype: A read error is possible here, since a much larger clone lies one base away. The chain joins TRBV7-9 to TRBJ2-7; tentative D call: TRBD2 (6 bases). V was shortened by 5 bases and J by 5 bases, with 25 bases between the two germline ends. CDR3 length: 17 residues. Germline CDR1 SEHNR, CDR2 FQNEAQ (reference sequence). Here the CDR3 reads CASSRRNRQGRGDEQYF. In DNA form, the CDR3 reads TGTGCCAGCAGCCGTCGGAATCGGCAGGGACGCGGGGACGAGCAGTACTTC. The full variable domain, in which reference TRBV7-9 and TRBJ2-7 provide the parts outside the CDR3, is DTGVSQNPRHKITKRGQNVTFRCDPISEHNRLYWYRQTLGQGPEFLTYFQNEAQLEKSRLLSDRFSAERPKGSFSTLEIQRTEQGDSAMYLCASSRRNRQGRGDEQYFGPGTRLTVT.

This clonotype was seen repeatedly, ten times or more. This chain uses TRBV20-1 with TRBJ2-3, with 7 bases matching TRBD2. Trimming removed 5 bases from V and 3 bases from J; junction bases left unmatched: 8. The CDR3 runs 14 residues. Germline loops: CDR1 DFQATT, CDR2 SNEGSKA (reference sequence). This CDR3 is CSAHGRLGTDTQYF. DNA of the CDR3: TGCAGTGCTCACGGGAGGTTGGGAACAGATACGCAGTATTTT.

In the case of this clonotype: A much larger clone is a single base away; this may be a read error. The chain carries TRBV27 and TRBJ1-1, with a weak D call TRBD1 (6 bases). V was shortened by 3 bases and J by 7 bases, with 18 bases between the two germline ends. The germline CDR1 and CDR2 sequences are MNHEY and SMNVEV (reference sequence). CDR3 length equals 15 residues. The CDR3 sequence: CASSFLDRGGNEAFF. In nucleotides, the CDR3 is TGTGCCAGCAGTTTCCTCGACCGCGGGGGCAATGAAGCTTTCTTT.